Below are 26 T cell receptor beta chains sequenced from a single sample in a study of T cell responses to AZD1222 COVID-19 vaccine. Profiled with immunoSEQ multiplex PCR; TCRdb holds only in-frame clones, not every one. The table lists about 160,000 clones, around 90% of them singletons. The specimen was peripheral blood, collected 28 days after the second AZD1222 dose. The receptors come from an adult who received the AZD1222 COVID-19 vaccine.

This chain connects TRBV6-4 to TRBJ2-1; tentative D call: TRBD2 (6 bases). The germline V gene encodes CDR1 MRHNA and CDR2 SNTAGT. V lost 2 bases, J lost 8 bases, and 10 bases lay in between. The CDR3 is 13 amino acids. CDR3 region: CASSDGGTDEQFF. Written as DNA, the CDR3 is TGTGCCAGCAGTGACGGGGGGACGGATGAGCAGTTCTTC.

The J gene is TRBJ1-5, the V gene TRBV2, with D perhaps TRBD1 (6 bases). CDR1 is SNHLY, CDR2 FYNNEI, per germline. This CDR3 region has 14 residues. Trimming shortened V by 5 bases and J by 6 bases, and 14 bases separated the two germline ends. For the CDR3, the DNA is TGTGCCAGCAGTTTGTCAGGGGCGTTTCAGCCCCAGCATTTT. It specifies CASSLSGAFQPQHF.

J is TRBJ1-4 and V is TRBV2; D remains unclear. CDR3 length equals 15 residues. Germline lookup yields CDR1 SNHLY and CDR2 FYNNEI. V lost 6 bases to trimming and J lost 0 bases, with 11 bases between them. This CDR3 is CASSSLVATNEKLFF. In DNA form, the CDR3 reads TGTGCCAGCAGCTCGTTAGTTGCAACTAATGAAAAACTGTTTTTT.

The J gene is TRBJ2-3, the V gene TRBV13; D is undetermined. The V gene's germline CDR1 is PRHDT and CDR2 FYEKMQ (reference sequence). This CDR3 is 13 amino acids long. Deletions cut 4 bases from V and 10 bases from J, with 15 bases between. The DNA of the CDR3 is TGTGCCAGCAGCTCCGCCCCCCTTCAACCGCAGTATTTT. This gives the protein CASSSAPLQPQYF.

This chain uses TRBV3-1 (or the pseudogene TRBV3-2) with TRBJ1-2; 7 nucleotides align to TRBD1. V lost 6 bases to trimming and J lost 7 bases; unmatched junction nucleotides: 8. Germline V CDR1 and CDR2: LGHDT, YNNKEL (reference sequence). The length of the CDR3 is 13 residues. CDR3 sequence: CASRPDRVGGYTF. CDR3 nucleotides: TGTGCCAGCAGACCCGACAGGGTCGGTGGCTACACCTTC.

Only one count was recorded for this clone. The J gene is TRBJ1-2, the V gene TRBV5-1, with a weak D call TRBD1 (5 bases). CDR3 length equals 14 residues. V dropped 0 bases and J dropped 4 bases, with 10 bases sitting between them. In germline, CDR1 is SGHRS, CDR2 YFSETQ. CDR3 sequence: CASSLEWGGYGYTF. CDR3 sequence (DNA): TGCGCCAGCAGCTTGGAATGGGGGGGCTATGGCTACACCTTC. The whole variable domain, filled in from reference TRBV5-1 and TRBJ1-2, reads KAGVTQTPRYLIKTRGQQVTLSCSPISGHRSVSWYQQTPGQGLQFLFEYFSETQRNKGNFPGRFSGRQFSNSRSEMNVSTLELGDSALYLCASSLEWGGYGYTFGSGTRLTVV.

CDR3 residues: CASSLAGREETQYF. The CDR3 DNA follows: TGTGCCAGCAGCTTGGCCGGCAGGGAAGAGACCCAGTACTTC. The gene calls are TRBV5-4 and TRBJ2-5; tentatively, D is TRBD1 (5 bases). The germline V gene encodes CDR1 SGHNT and CDR2 YYREEE (reference sequence). The CDR3 loop spans 14 amino acids. The V end lost 0 bases, the J end lost 3 bases, and 9 bases lay between the germline ends.

The count of this clone is one. This chain uses TRBV6-1 with TRBJ2-3; TRBD1 agrees at 11 bases. The CDR3 length is 16 residues. Trimming took 2 bases from V and 4 from J; bases not matched to a gene: 5. Germline V gene sequence: CDR1 MNHNS, CDR2 SASEGT. This chain's CDR3 is CASSETSGQGADTQYF. Here the CDR3 DNA reads TGTGCCAGCAGTGAAACATCGGGACAGGGGGCAGATACGCAGTATTTT.

J is TRBJ1-1 and V is TRBV5-8; D gene ambiguous. V lost 0 bases, J lost 0 bases, and 18 bases lay in between. The germline V gene has CDR1 SGHTS and CDR2 YDEGEE. CDR3 size: 18 residues. The CDR3 region is CASSLARSGFLLNTEAFF. The CDR3 DNA reads as TGTGCCAGCAGCTTGGCACGCTCCGGATTCCTTCTGAACACTGAAGCTTTCTTT.

This clone was observed once. The chain recombines TRBV30 with TRBJ1-2, with 9 bases matching TRBD1. This CDR3 is 15 amino acids long. From germline, CDR1 is GTSNPN and CDR2 SVGIG (reference sequence). V was clipped by 4 bases and J by 4 bases; unmatched bases: 10. The CDR3, as DNA: TGTGCCTGGATCACCGGGACAGGGCCTTCCTATGGCTACACCTTC. Its translation: CAWITGTGPSYGYTF.

The rearrangement joins TRBV11-3 to TRBJ2-6; 11 nucleotides match TRBD1. This CDR3 contains 17 residues. Trimming cost V 4 bases and J 4 bases; bases outside gene matches: 6. Germline CDR1 and CDR2: SGHNT and YENEEA. The CDR3 loop is CASSSGQGALGANVLTF. The CDR3 bases are TGTGCCAGCAGCTCTGGACAGGGGGCCTTGGGGGCCAACGTCCTGACTTTC.

V gene TRBV2 combines with J gene TRBJ2-7; tentatively, D is TRBD2 (5 bases). V was cut by 11 bases and J by 7 bases, with 24 bases left in between. The germline V gene encodes CDR1 SNHLY and CDR2 FYNNEI. This CDR3 is 14 amino acids long. CDR3 bases: TGTGCCCAAAACTTGGACGGAGGTCTTCGGGAGCAGTACTTC. Its protein product is CAQNLDGGLREQYF.

This clone was seen at least ten times. J is TRBJ1-2 and V is TRBV7-9; D might be TRBD1 (5 bases). V lost 5 bases, J lost 8 bases, and 18 bases lay in between. Germline CDR1 SEHNR, CDR2 FQNEAQ (reference sequence). This CDR3 comprises 14 residues. The CDR3, as DNA: TGTGCCAGCAGCACTGGGACTCACGCGGGCGGCTACACCTTC. As protein: CASSTGTHAGGYTF.

The chain couples TRBV19 to TRBJ1-6, with TRBD1 as a possible D gene (5 bases). Germline CDR1 LNHDA, CDR2 SQIVND (reference sequence). V was cut by 3 bases and J by 6 bases, with 12 bases left in between. This CDR3 comprises 15 residues. CDR3 bases: TGTGCCAGTAGTATTCGACAGTCAGTTAATTCACCCCTCCACTTT. Its translation is CASSIRQSVNSPLHF.

This clone was counted once. The CDR3 sequence: CASSDQGYEQYF. The CDR3 DNA reads TGTGCCAGCAGCGACCAGGGCTACGAGCAGTACTTC. J is TRBJ2-7 and V is TRBV11-2; a weak D match, TRBD1 (5 bases). The ends were cut back, 5 bases at V and 3 bases at J, with 8 bases in the middle. The germline V gene has CDR1 SGHAT and CDR2 FQNNGV. The CDR3 is 12 residues long.

This chain links TRBV5-6 with TRBJ2-7, with 10 bases matching TRBD1. Trimming took 3 bases from V and 4 from J; bases not matched to a gene: 4. Germline CDR1 and CDR2: SGHDT and YYEEEE. The CDR3 runs to 14 residues. The DNA for the CDR3 is TGTGCCAGCAGCTGGTGGACAGGGGGTTACGAGCAGTACTTC. Its protein product is CASSWWTGGYEQYF.

The chain couples TRBV4-2 to TRBJ1-3; D perhaps matches TRBD1 (6 bases). Per germline, CDR1 LGHNA and CDR2 YNFKEQ. The V gene lost 1 base and the J gene lost 0 bases, with 7 bases spanning the gap. CDR3 length: 15 amino acids. CDR3 region: CASSQGGHSGNTIYF. The DNA of the CDR3 is TGTGCCAGCAGCCAAGGGGGACACTCTGGAAACACCATATATTTT.

This clone was counted a few times. The chain has TRBV5-6 and TRBJ1-5; tentative D call: TRBD1 (5 bases). The CDR3 length is 16 residues. In germline, CDR1 is SGHDT, CDR2 YYEEEE. Deletions cut 2 bases from V and 2 bases from J, with 14 bases between. The CDR3 DNA follows: TGTGCCAGCAGCTTATCAGGGATACCTGGCAATCAGCCCCAGCATTTT. Encoded protein: CASSLSGIPGNQPQHF. Supplemented by reference TRBV5-6 and TRBJ1-5, the full variable domain reads DAGVTQSPTHLIKTRGQQVTLRCSPKSGHDTVSWYQQALGQGPQFIFQYYEEEERQRGNFPDRFSGHQFPNYSSELNVNALLLGDSALYLCASSLSGIPGNQPQHFGDGTRLSIL.

This clone is a singleton in its sample. This sequence joins TRBV7-2 and TRBJ2-4; D not certain. V was trimmed by 1 base and J by 1 base, leaving 14 bases between them. CDR3 size: 17 residues. From germline, CDR1 is SGHTA and CDR2 FQGNSA. This chain's CDR3 is CASSLDHPSLAKNIQYF. CDR3 nucleotides: TGTGCCAGCAGCTTAGACCACCCGTCCCTGGCCAAAAACATTCAGTACTTC. Full variable domain (outside the CDR3, taken from reference TRBV7-2 and TRBJ2-4): GAGVSQSPSNKVTEKGKDVELRCDPISGHTALYWYRQSLGQGLEFLIYFQGNSAPDKSGLPSDRFSAERTGGSVSTLTIQRTQQEDSAVYLCASSLDHPSLAKNIQYFGAGTRLSVL.

V usage is TRBV18 and J usage is TRBJ1-1; D ambiguous. The CDR3 has 15 residues. Trimming removed 2 bases at V and 2 bases at J, with 12 bases between. The germline gives CDR1 KGHSH, CDR2 LQKENI. Here the CDR3 reads CASSPIEEINTEAFF. CDR3 coding DNA: TGTGCCAGCTCACCAATTGAGGAGATTAACACTGAAGCTTTCTTT.

The gene calls are TRBV6-6 and TRBJ1-4; no clear D gene. The V and J ends lost 0 bases and 3 bases respectively, with 11 bases between them. The CDR3 is 16 residues long. In germline, CDR1 is MNHNY, CDR2 SVGAGI (reference sequence). CDR3 nucleotide sequence: TGTGCCAGCAGTTACTCGATCGGGGAAGCTAATGAAAAACTGTTTTTT. It is translated as CASSYSIGEANEKLFF.

This clone has a handful of counts. This rearrangement joins TRBV11-2 to TRBJ1-1; no reliable D call. Germline assignment: CDR1 SGHAT and CDR2 FQNNGV. The CDR3 is 13 amino acids. The germline V and J ends were trimmed by 7 bases and 1 base, with 10 bases remaining between them. CDR3 sequence reads: CASNGWGNTEAFF. DNA for the CDR3: TGTGCCAGCAACGGATGGGGGAACACTGAAGCTTTCTTT.

The chain joins TRBV6-6 to TRBJ2-3; no firm D call. The CDR3 totals 14 residues. CDR1 and CDR2 (germline): MNHNY, SVGAGI (reference sequence). V was trimmed by 0 bases and J by 4 bases, leaving 8 bases between them. In DNA form, the CDR3 reads TGTGCCAGCAGTTACTCGTTATGGTCAGATACGCAGTATTTT. Its protein is CASSYSLWSDTQYF.

This clone is a singleton in its sample. The chain combines TRBV2 with TRBJ2-2; D is undetermined. The germline CDR1 and CDR2 sequences are SNHLY and FYNNEI. The CDR3 is 13 residues long. Trimming pared 8 bases from V and 7 bases from J, leaving 14 bases between. As DNA, the CDR3 is TGTGCCAGCCGGGTTTTAGAGGACGGGGAGCTGTTTTTT. Translating it yields CASRVLEDGELFF.

The genes are TRBV9 and TRBJ2-3; D unclear. Between the trimmed V and J ends, which lost 0 bases and 3 bases, there was a span of 5 bases. Germline CDR1 is SGDLS and CDR2 is YYNGEE. This CDR3 comprises 13 residues. CDR3: CASSVVRTDTQYF. CDR3 nucleotide sequence: TGTGCCAGCAGCGTAGTTAGGACAGATACGCAGTATTTT.

This chain joins TRBV27 and TRBJ1-4, with TRBD1 identical over 9 bases. Germline lookup yields CDR1 MNHEY and CDR2 SMNVEV (reference sequence). CDR3 length: 14 amino acids. V lost 6 bases to trimming and J lost 6 bases; unmatched junction nucleotides: 5. The CDR3 loop reads CASRGTGSHEKLFF. Here the CDR3 DNA reads TGTGCCAGCAGAGGGACAGGGTCTCATGAAAAACTGTTTTTT.